These T cell receptor beta chains were read from a single sample in a study of CD8+CD57+ T cells in acquired aplastic anemia. Each CDR3 protein gets one entry after TCRdb re-called the reads with MiXCR. The table includes roughly 150,000 distinct CDR3 sequences, approximately 43% detected once. Sequencing was done on a sample of sorted CD4+, CD8+, or CD8+CD57+ T cells (not recorded which) from PBMCs. These receptors were collected from a human donor in good health. CDR3s include the opening cysteine and the closing phenylalanine or tryptophan. D genes are given only for firm matches. Some rows have no size entry. The others give once, few or many, or a class for an expanded clone.

clone_size	v_call	d_call	j_call	cdr3_aa	cdr3_nt
NA	TRBV20-1	TRBD2	TRBJ2-5	CSARMASGKETQYF	TGCAGTGCTAGGATGGCTAGCGGCAAAGAGACCCAGTACTTC
many	TRBV7-3	NA	TRBJ2-5	CASSLTNQETQYF	TGTGCCAGCAGCTTAACTAACCAAGAGACCCAGTACTTC
NA	TRBV7-2	NA	TRBJ1-1	CAGRRTVEAFF	TGTGCCGGCAGAAGGACAGTTGAAGCTTTCTTT
many	TRBV15	TRBD1	TRBJ1-2	CATSRTGGASDGYTF	TGTGCCACCAGCAGAACAGGGGGCGCGAGTGATGGCTACACCTTC
NA	TRBV2	NA	TRBJ1-6	CASSGSGGPLHF	TGTGCCAGCAGTGGGTCGGGGGGCCCCCTCCACTTT
NA	TRBV6-5	NA	TRBJ1-5	CASSYSIPSSQPQHF	TGTGCCAGCAGTTACTCGATTCCCAGCAGTCAGCCCCAGCATTTT
many	TRBV5-1	NA	TRBJ2-7	CASSRDGTYEQYF	TGCGCCAGCAGCCGGGACGGCACCTACGAGCAGTACTTC
NA	TRBV20-1	NA	TRBJ2-3	CSARDGGADTQYF	TGCAGTGCTAGAGATGGAGGCGCAGATACGCAGTATTTT
many	TRBV20-1	NA	TRBJ1-1	CSARERLGGTMNTEAFF	TGCAGTGCTAGAGAGCGCCTCGGGGGTACCATGAACACTGAAGCTTTCTTT
once	TRBV29-1	NA	TRBJ2-5	CSVGGRTKWTQYF	TGCAGCGTAGGAGGACGGACTAAATGGACCCAGTACTTC
once	TRBV18	NA	TRBJ1-1	CASSPLQVENTEAFF	TGTGCCAGCTCACCCCTCCAGGTGGAGAACACTGAAGCTTTCTTT
NA	TRBV10-3	TRBD1	TRBJ2-7	CAGSLIGQGFKVTYEQYF	TGTGCCGGCAGTTTAATCGGACAGGGTTTTAAAGTTACCTACGAGCAGTACTTC
once	TRBV5-4	TRBD1	TRBJ2-4	CASSSGDRAKNIQYF	TGTGCCAGCAGCTCGGGGGACAGGGCCAAAAACATTCAGTACTTC
many	TRBV20-1	NA	TRBJ1-2	CSARALGDGYTF	TGCAGTGCTAGGGCCCTGGGAGATGGCTACACCTTC
NA	TRBV10-3	NA	TRBJ2-2	CAIKGANTGELFF	TGTGCCATCAAGGGGGCGAACACCGGGGAGCTGTTTTTT
NA	TRBV10-2	NA	TRBJ2-7	CASRQQIYEQYF	TGCGCCAGCAGGCAACAGATTTACGAGCAGTACTTC
many	TRBV20-1	TRBD2	TRBJ2-1	CSALPPLAGAYNEQFF	TGCAGTGCTCTACCCCCACTAGCGGGAGCCTACAATGAGCAGTTCTTC
few	TRBV6-2/TRBV6-3	NA	TRBJ1-5	CASSYSRGGKKPQHF	TGTGCCAGCAGTTACTCAAGGGGCGGCAAGAAGCCCCAGCATTTT